The entry below describes one T cell receptor beta chain. Its antigen remains unidentified. Sequencing was performed with immunoSEQ multiplex PCR; in TCRdb, only in-frame clones are kept and a portion is missing. In the table there are about 100,000 clones, about 95% of which are singletons. The data were obtained in a study of siplizumab effects on memory and regulatory T cells. Study-level points and caveats: No assignable naive or memory phenotype existed for roughly 80-97% of proliferating CD4+ or CD8+ clones. Some alloreactive sequences were traceable to unstimulated CD4+ memory cells, and siplizumab significantly reduced them. Contribution to the alloresponse seemed major for naive T cells, which also seemed more diverse than memory cells.

V gave up 6 bases and J gave up 3 bases; unmatched junction bases: 7. This CDR3 region has 13 residues. Germline V gene sequence: CDR1 SQVTM, CDR2 ANQGSEA. The rearrangement joins TRBV29-1 to TRBJ2-7, with TRBD2 matching 8 bases. The sequencing input was non-Treg CD4+ T cells sorted from blood. This clonotype was obtained from a human donor in good health. CDR3: CSVKLAADYEQYF. CDR3 in DNA: TGCAGCGTCAAACTAGCGGCCGACTACGAGCAGTACTTC.